The source of this T cell receptor (beta chain) is a study of beta chain features in type 1 diabetes. Expressed TCRB transcripts got sequenced, as all isolated RNA was reverse transcribed. The protocol was immunoSEQ multiplex PCR, while the TCRdb copy is restricted to in-frame clones and leaves out a portion. The sample contains over 500,000 clones, 15% to 18% of which appear only once. A single heparinised draw of about 100 mL on average was taken per donor. The trim removed 6 bases at V and 4 bases at J, leaving 8 bases unmatched. The CDR3 is made up of 14 amino acids. Germline CDR1 and CDR2: KGHSH and LQKENI.

The chain combines TRBV18 with TRBJ1-1; 7 nucleotides agree with TRBD1. Source material: naive CD4+ T cells from blood. This clonotype was obtained from a man aged 18 to 29 in good health. CDR3 sequence reads: CASSKEGASTEAFF. The CDR3 DNA reads TGTGCCAGCTCTAAGGAGGGGGCGAGCACTGAAGCTTTCTTT.